This note documents a single T cell receptor beta chain sequence. Its specific antigen is unknown. Base qualities are not at hand, and no much larger clone is one base apart. The data originate from a study of tumor-infiltrating lymphocytes in oesophageal squamous cell carcinoma (TCRdb year 2016). The library was made by PCR. The sample was run on an Illumina HiSeq 2000. TCRdb reprocessed the public reads (quality trimming at Q25 with fastp, clone calling with MiXCR) and kept in-frame beta chains. Records with the same CDR3 protein are collapsed into one entry carrying the most frequent genes and DNA. Across this sample there are about 13,000 distinct CDR3 sequences, with over 40% seen only once. Over 35% of the sample rests with the top ten. V is shortened by 3 bases, J by 2 bases, and the region joining them spans 13 bases. CDR1 and CDR2, per the germline V gene, are SGHVS and FNYEAQ. The cysteine opens and the phenylalanine closes a CDR3 of 15 amino acids. Solely the CDR3 DNA is kept, with 45 bases framed from the first base.

The source material was blood. The V gene is TRBV7-6 and the J gene is TRBJ2-5, with no confidently assigned D gene. The source is a male donor with esophageal squamous cell carcinoma. The nucleotides read TGTGCCAGCAGCTTGGTTCGAACAGAACAAGAGACCCAGTACTTC. This sequence encodes CASSLVRTEQETQYF.